The 15 T cell receptor beta chains below were found in one sample sequenced in a study of shared T cell receptors in the human thymus. The data were produced by immunoSEQ multiplex PCR, yet TCRdb's version contains in-frame clones alone and is incomplete. The repertoire holds about 730,000 clones, with 80% to 90% as singletons. These same records also appear under a second study, on human thymus T cells.

The sample comprised thymocytes. These receptors all come from a girl under two years old with a congenital heart defect.

The chain employs TRBV6-5 and TRBJ1-5, with D possibly being TRBD1 (5 bases). This CDR3 spans 14 amino acids. Germline CDR1 is MNHEY and CDR2 is SVGAGI. V was cut by 5 bases and J by 4 bases, with 12 bases left in between. The CDR3 DNA reads as TGTGCCAGCAGTCCAGTCGGGGGGAATCAGCCCCAGCATTTT. It specifies CASSPVGGNQPQHF.

The chain links TRBV6-4 to TRBJ1-1; D may be TRBD1 (6 bases). This CDR3 is 13 amino acids long. Germline lookup yields CDR1 MRHNA and CDR2 SNTAGT. Trimming stripped 6 bases from V and 12 bases from J, with 20 bases between. CDR3 DNA sequence: TGTGCCAGCAGCCCGACAGGAACCCCAGTAACTTTCTTT. This codes for CASSPTGTPVTFF.

This rearrangement joins TRBV5-4 to TRBJ2-7; a weak D match, TRBD1 (5 bases). Trimming took 0 bases from V and 0 from J, leaving 10 bases between them. Germline V gives CDR1 SGHNT, CDR2 YYREEE (reference sequence). This CDR3 is 15 amino acids long. Here the CDR3 DNA reads TGTGCCAGCAGCTTGGGAAGGGGCGTCTCCTACGAGCAGTACTTC. It codes for CASSLGRGVSYEQYF.

For the CDR3, the DNA is TGTGCCAGCAGCGATACCAGGGGGCTTGAGACCCAGTACTTC. This codes for CASSDTRGLETQYF. The rearrangement links TRBV11-2 to TRBJ2-5, with 8 nucleotides matching TRBD1. Per germline, CDR1 SGHAT and CDR2 FQNNGV. J lost 5 bases, V lost 5 bases, and 7 bases had no gene match. CDR3 length: 14 amino acids.

The V gene is TRBV6-6, the J gene TRBJ2-1; no clear D gene. The CDR3 covers 15 residues. The V end was cut by 5 bases, the J end by 5 bases, with 16 bases between. Germline assignment: CDR1 MNHNY and CDR2 SVGAGI (reference sequence). The CDR3 nucleotides are TGTGCCAGCAGTCCGCAAAAGACTTTGAACAATGAGCAGTTCTTC. This gives the protein CASSPQKTLNNEQFF.

The V gene is TRBV28, the J gene TRBJ1-2; D call uncertain. The CDR3 consists of 13 residues. Germline V lookup: CDR1 MDHEN, CDR2 SYDVKM. The V gene lost 3 bases and the J gene lost 1 base, with 6 bases spanning the gap. Written as DNA, the CDR3 is TGTGCCAGCAGTTTTCTCGGTAACTATGGCTACACCTTC. Translation gives CASSFLGNYGYTF.

This sequence joins TRBV7-2 and TRBJ1-2, with D unresolved. The CDR3 sequence is 11 residues long. Germline values: CDR1 SGHTA, CDR2 FQGNSA. V shed 3 bases and J shed 8 bases, with 7 bases lying between them. DNA for the CDR3: TGTGCCAGCAGCTTCGGGATCGGCTACACCTTC. Encoded protein: CASSFGIGYTF.

The chain employs TRBV6-6 and TRBJ2-7; D unresolved. CDR1 MNHNY and CDR2 SVGAGI come from the germline V gene (reference sequence). The germline V and J ends were trimmed by 0 bases and 3 bases, with 12 bases remaining between them. The CDR3 has 15 residues. Here the CDR3 DNA reads TGTGCCAGCAGTTACTCTGCGGCGGAATACTACGAGCAGTACTTC. The encoded protein is CASSYSAAEYYEQYF.

The CDR3 sequence is CASSQECKTGADGETQYF. CDR3 nucleotide sequence: TGCGCCAGCAGCCAAGAATGCAAGACAGGGGCGGATGGAGAGACCCAGTACTTC. The chain carries TRBV4-3 and TRBJ2-5, with TRBD1 matching over 8 bases. Looked up from germline, CDR1 is LGHNA and CDR2 is YSLEER. The length of the CDR3 is 18 residues. Trimming took 0 bases from V and 4 from J; bases not matched to a gene: 13.

This chain uses TRBV5-6 with TRBJ1-2; D is perhaps TRBD1 (5 bases). CDR3 length equals 14 residues. The V and J ends lost 1 base and 8 bases respectively, with 15 bases between them. The germline V gene has CDR1 SGHDT and CDR2 YYEEEE. In DNA form, the CDR3 reads TGTGCCAGCAGCTTGAATGCAGGGAAGGACGGCTACACCTTC. Translation gives CASSLNAGKDGYTF. Looking up the rest from reference TRBV5-6 and TRBJ1-2 gives the full variable domain: DAGVTQSPTHLIKTRGQQVTLRCSPKSGHDTVSWYQQALGQGPQFIFQYYEEEERQRGNFPDRFSGHQFPNYSSELNVNALLLGDSALYLCASSLNAGKDGYTFGSGTRLTVV.

The J gene is TRBJ2-6, the V gene TRBV7-9, with D perhaps TRBD2 (6 bases). The CDR3 has 18 residues. Germline assignment: CDR1 SEHNR and CDR2 FQNEAQ (reference sequence). V lost 2 bases to trimming and J lost 2 bases, with 16 bases between them. The CDR3 loop is CASSLPNWRDPGANVLTF. CDR3 in DNA: TGTGCCAGCAGCTTACCTAACTGGAGGGACCCTGGGGCCAACGTCCTGACTTTC.

The chain couples TRBV7-2 to TRBJ1-4, with D perhaps matching TRBD1 (5 bases). The germline V gene has CDR1 SGHTA and CDR2 FQGNSA. With 5 bases removed from V and 6 bases from J, the gap between germline ends came to 16 bases. The CDR3 loop spans 15 amino acids. The CDR3 sequence: CASSPGQSSDEKLFF. The CDR3 DNA sequence: TGTGCCAGCAGCCCCGGACAATCGAGCGATGAAAAACTGTTTTTT.

V usage is TRBV29-1 and J usage is TRBJ1-2; D not resolved. Germline lookup yields CDR1 SQVTM and CDR2 ANQGSEA. V was pared by 3 bases and J by 0 bases, with 11 bases between. The CDR3 extends over 14 amino acids. DNA for the CDR3: TGCAGCGTTGAGAGTCCTCGAGCTAACTATGGCTACACCTTC. Translation gives CSVESPRANYGYTF.

V is TRBV4-3 and J is TRBJ2-5; maybe TRBD1 (5 bases). The CDR3 contains 18 residues. The germline V gene has CDR1 LGHNA and CDR2 YSLEER. The germline V and J ends were trimmed by 4 bases and 2 bases, with 23 bases remaining between them. This CDR3 is CASSPRKVDTGLQETQYF. DNA for the CDR3: TGCGCCAGCAGCCCAAGAAAAGTGGATACAGGATTACAAGAGACCCAGTACTTC.

This clone appeared a few times. The CDR3 bases are TGCGCCAGCAGCTTGAGGGGGCCTAACTATGGCTACACCTTC. Amino acids: CASSLRGPNYGYTF. The J gene is TRBJ1-2, the V gene TRBV5-1, with 7 bases fitting TRBD1. Trimming cost V 1 base and J 0 bases; bases outside gene matches: 0. This CDR3 spans 14 amino acids. The germline V gene has CDR1 SGHRS and CDR2 YFSETQ.